The 16 T cell receptor beta chains given below trace back to one sample, sequenced in a study of beta chain features in type 1 diabetes. Since all of the isolated RNA was reverse transcribed, expressed TCRB transcripts were what got sequenced. Using immunoSEQ multiplex PCR, the repertoire was profiled, and TCRdb retains in-frame clones only, with some absent. The sample consists of some 130,000 clones, roughly 10% of them appearing once. These receptors are not linked to any known antigen. General study points: TCRB CDR3 length was moderately but significantly reduced in all four CD4+ subsets of Type 1 diabetes patients.

The sequenced sample consisted of central memory CD4+ T cells from blood. Source of these receptors: a man aged 25-45 years with type 1 diabetes.

This clone was observed once. The chain employs TRBV18 and TRBJ1-3; D may be TRBD1 (6 bases). Looked up from germline, CDR1 is KGHSH and CDR2 is LQKENI. The CDR3 has 18 residues. Trimming stripped 2 bases from V and 1 base from J, with 18 bases between. The CDR3 here is CASSPTHYATGSGNTIYF. As DNA, the CDR3 is TGTGCCAGCTCACCAACTCATTACGCGACAGGTTCTGGAAACACCATATATTTT.

The CDR3 sequence: CASSSGGEGYGYTF. The CDR3 bases are TGTGCCAGCAGTTCGGGGGGAGAGGGCTATGGCTACACCTTC. The chain has TRBV28 and TRBJ1-2, with D perhaps TRBD1 (5 bases). V lost 4 bases, J lost 4 bases, and 13 bases lay in between. The CDR3 runs 14 residues. Per the germline V gene, CDR1 is MDHEN and CDR2 is SYDVKM.

To note about this clone: An end of the junction does not agree with germline; a read error may underlie this. This chain links TRBV7-7 with TRBJ2-5; D is unresolved. The CDR3 loop spans 13 amino acids. The germline CDR1 and CDR2 sequences are SSHAT and FNYEAQ (reference sequence). The CDR3 loop is CASSPSRGGTQYF. DNA for the CDR3: TGTGCTAGCAGCCCGAGTAGAGGTGGGACCCAGTACTTC.

The rearrangement uses TRBV7-9 and TRBJ1-5; 10 positions match TRBD1. The CDR3 loop spans 15 amino acids. Looked up from germline, CDR1 is SEHNR and CDR2 is FQNEAQ (reference sequence). Trimming removed 3 bases from V and 2 bases from J; junction bases left unmatched: 1. CDR3 residues: CASSFGTGGNQPQHF. The CDR3 bases are TGTGCCAGCAGCTTTGGGACAGGGGGCAATCAGCCCCAGCATTTT.

There are a few counts of this clone. V gene TRBV6-1 combines with J gene TRBJ1-5, with a tentative D call TRBD1 (5 bases). The length of the CDR3 is 13 residues. Looked up from germline, CDR1 is MNHNS and CDR2 is SASEGT. Trimming stripped 6 bases from V and 0 bases from J, with 6 bases between. In DNA form, the CDR3 reads TGTGCCAGCAGACAGGTTAGCAATCAGCCCCAGCATTTT. Amino acid sequence: CASRQVSNQPQHF.

The chain uses TRBV25-1 and TRBJ1-4, with 9 bases identical to TRBD1. The CDR3 loop spans 14 amino acids. The V gene end was trimmed by 3 bases and the J gene end by 8 bases; junction bases not matched to a gene: 4. Germline V lookup: CDR1 MGHDK, CDR2 SYGVNS. DNA for the CDR3: TGTGCCAGCAGTGACGGGACAGGGTGGGAAAAACTGTTTTTT. The encoded protein is CASSDGTGWEKLFF.

This clone was seen more than once but under ten times. The V and J genes are TRBV27 and TRBJ2-7; 7 bases agree with TRBD1. The CDR3 is 14 amino acids. The germline gives CDR1 MNHEY, CDR2 SMNVEV (reference sequence). Trimming removed 6 bases from V and 5 bases from J; junction bases left unmatched: 10. CDR3 DNA sequence: TGTGCCAGCAGCAGAGAACAGGGGAACGACGAGCAGTACTTC. Residues: CASSREQGNDEQYF.

This clone was counted a few times. The chain links TRBV6-5 to TRBJ2-7; no definite D call. Germline CDR1 is MNHEY and CDR2 is SVGAGI. The V gene lost 5 bases and the J gene lost 6 bases, with 17 bases spanning the gap. The CDR3 has 14 amino acids. The CDR3: CASSETRRSAEQYF. CDR3 sequence (DNA): TGTGCCAGCAGTGAAACAAGGAGATCAGCCGAGCAGTACTTC.

The chain employs TRBV5-1 and TRBJ1-2; tentatively, D is TRBD1 (5 bases). Per germline, CDR1 SGHRS and CDR2 YFSETQ. Trimming removed 4 bases at V and 8 bases at J, with 18 bases between. The CDR3 totals 14 residues. The CDR3 bases are TGCGCCAGCAGCGTGGCAGGACAAGCGGGCGGCTACACCTTC. Its translation: CASSVAGQAGGYTF.

This clone was counted only a few times. J is TRBJ1-6 and V is TRBV5-1; a possible D gene is TRBD1 (6 bases). Per germline, CDR1 SGHRS and CDR2 YFSETQ. The CDR3 is made up of 15 amino acids. V shed 0 bases and J shed 8 bases, with 12 bases lying between them. The CDR3 DNA follows: TGCGCCAGCAGCTTGGTGTCAGGGGATTATTCACCCCTCCACTTT. Its protein product is CASSLVSGDYSPLHF.

This rearrangement joins TRBV6-1 to TRBJ2-2; D is undetermined. Germline assignment: CDR1 MNHNS and CDR2 SASEGT. V lost 6 bases and J 2 bases, leaving 10 bases between the germline ends. The CDR3 has 14 residues. The CDR3 loop reads CASSLLPNTGELFF. The CDR3 bases are TGTGCCAGCAGCCTCCTACCCAACACCGGGGAGCTGTTTTTT.

This clone has only a few counts. The chain is built from TRBV29-1 and TRBJ1-1, with D maybe TRBD1 (5 bases). CDR3 length equals 12 residues. The V gene's germline CDR1 is SQVTM and CDR2 ANQGSEA. Trimming left V 3 bases short and J 3 bases short, with 8 bases between. The CDR3 DNA is TGCAGCGTTGATGGGGCCGACACTGAAGCTTTCTTT. This gives the protein CSVDGADTEAFF. The variable domain in full, with the rest retrieved from reference TRBV29-1 and TRBJ1-1, is SAVISQKPSRDICQRGTSLTIQCQVDSQVTMMFWYRQQPGQSLTLIATANQGSEATYESGFVIDKFPISRPNLTFSTLTVSNMSPEDSSIYLCSVDGADTEAFFGQGTRLTVV.

This clone turned up a few times. CDR3 sequence: CASLPATGSTGELFF. As DNA, the CDR3 is TGTGCCAGCCTCCCCGCGACAGGGAGCACCGGGGAGCTGTTTTTT. The V gene is TRBV2, the J gene TRBJ2-2, with 7 nucleotides matching TRBD1. The CDR3 has 15 residues. Losses at the gene ends were 8 bases for V and 4 bases for J; bases not matched to a gene: 10. CDR1 and CDR2 (germline): SNHLY, FYNNEI.

This clone was recorded many times. J is TRBJ2-7 and V is TRBV7-9; 9 nucleotides match TRBD2. CDR3 length equals 16 residues. With V trimmed by 2 bases and J by 3 bases, 8 bases remained unmatched. Germline CDR1 SEHNR, CDR2 FQNEAQ (reference sequence). CDR3 sequence: CASSLSLAGTYYEQYF. The CDR3 nucleotides read TGTGCCAGCAGCTTAAGCCTAGCGGGGACTTACTACGAGCAGTACTTC.

The V call is TRBV15, the J call TRBJ1-6; TRBD1 matches 9 bases. This CDR3 contains 16 residues. V lost 1 base, J lost 6 bases, and 4 bases stayed unmatched. Germline V gene sequence: CDR1 LNHNV, CDR2 YYDKDF (reference sequence). The DNA for the CDR3 is TGTGCCACCAGCAGAGTAGGGACAGGGAGTAATTCACCCCTCCACTTT. Translation: CATSRVGTGSNSPLHF. The whole variable domain, filled in from reference TRBV15 and TRBJ1-6, reads DAMVIQNPRYQVTQFGKPVTLSCSQTLNHNVMYWYQQKSSQAPKLLFHYYDKDFNNEADTPDNFQSRRPNTSFCFLDIRSPGLGDTAMYLCATSRVGTGSNSPLHFGNGTRLTVT.

This clone was counted once. The chain uses TRBV28 and TRBJ1-1; 10 bases are a match to TRBD1. V lost 8 bases and J lost 5; bases outside the gene matches: 5. Per germline, CDR1 MDHEN and CDR2 SYDVKM. The CDR3 consists of 13 residues. The CDR3 region has the DNA TGTGCCAGCGGGACAGGGGAGGGAACTGAAGCTTTCTTT. It specifies CASGTGEGTEAFF.